This TCR beta chain was sequenced for a study of monozygotic twins with inflammatory bowel disease. Broader study findings: Between concordant and discordant twins, repertoire similarity failed to differ, a result that limited power may explain.

CDR3 length: 14 residues. From germline, CDR1 is SGHTA and CDR2 FQGNSA. Every sample had its cDNA made across eight separate reactions. Through template switching, UMIs that included a 6-nucleotide sample barcode were added. TCRdb reprocessed the 5' RACE reads, keeping one entry per CDR3 protein, no DNA. This table holds 150,000 to 200,000 distinct CDR3 sequences. Details on this clonotype: The target antigen is unknown.

The chain employs TRBV7-2 and TRBJ1-6; there is no DNA to check the TCRdb D call of TRBD1. The sequence was collected from a human donor with ulcerative colitis or Crohn's disease, or a healthy co-twin of an affected twin (not recorded which). The sample comprised blood. The CDR3 region is CASSLKGANSPLHF.